This TCR beta chain was identified in a study of pediatric ulcerative colitis. Rectal tissue came from one to two pinch biopsies taken at colonoscopy. Produced via immunoSEQ multiplex PCR; TCRdb's table is partial and in-frame only. The repertoire consists of fewer than 30,000 clones, with about 69% occurring once and the leading ten covering roughly 7%. Input material: gut tissue. Receptors originate from a boy between 10 and 17 years old with severe ulcerative colitis.

The rearrangement joins TRBV6-6 to TRBJ1-1, with D unclear. The CDR3 extends over 14 amino acids. Germline V gene data show CDR1 as MNHNY and CDR2 as SVGAGI (reference sequence). Trimming removed 0 bases from V and 5 bases from J, with 10 bases in between. The CDR3 nucleotides are TGTGCCAGCAGTTACTCCGGAAGAAGTACTGAAGCTTTCTTT. The encoded protein is CASSYSGRSTEAFF.